This entry lists 10 T cell receptor beta chains sequenced from one sample in a study of tumor-infiltrating lymphocytes in primary liver carcinoma (dated by TCRdb to about 2017). These reads were obtained on an Illumina HiSeq 2500. Using a constant-region primer and ProtoScript II reverse transcriptase, TCRbeta-specific cDNA was reverse-transcribed from about 0.45 ug total RNA. The TCRbeta libraries were prepared through three rounds of nested multiplex PCR following a slightly modified ARM-PCR procedure. Multiplex TRBV1-TRBV30 forward primers and a Cbeta reverse primer were used in the first two PCR rounds, each of which was run for approximately 10 cycles. Using fastp trimming at Q25 and MiXCR clonotype assembly, TCRdb reanalyzed the public sequencing data and kept in-frame beta chains. Each CDR3 protein gets just one entry, which takes the most common genes and DNA from the rows behind it. Across this sample there are approximately 88,000 distinct CDR3 sequences, with 68% seen only once. Roughly 30% of the sample is held by the ten biggest clonotypes.

Total RNA and DNA were co-extracted without cell sorting from approximately 20-30 mg of bulk tissue using the AllPrep DNA/RNA mini kit. Sequencing was done on a sample of tumor-adjacent normal liver tissue. These receptors came from a man between 35 and 55 years old with primary liver carcinoma and hepatitis B virus infection.

With respect to this clonotype: This CDR3 is missing its conserved last phenylalanine or tryptophan, likely due to a read error. The chain uses TRBV29-1 and TRBJ1-2; D might be TRBD1 (5 bases). V was clipped by 7 bases and J by 1 base, with 13 bases between them. CDR3 length: 13 residues. CDR1 and CDR2 from the germline V gene are SQVTM and ANQGSEA. CDR3 residues: CSADDSLNYGYTI. CDR3 bases: TGCAGCGCTGATGACAGTCTTAACTATGGCTACACCATC.

Turning to this clonotype: The junction departs from the called germline gene at one end, perhaps through a read error. The gene calls are TRBV6-2 or TRBV6-3 and TRBJ2-7, with 7 bases matching TRBD2. Germline V gene data show CDR1 as MNHEY and CDR2 as SVGEGT. CDR3 length: 14 amino acids. CDR3 loop: CASETSKNAYGQYF. The CDR3, as DNA: TGTGCCAGCGAGACTAGCAAAAACGCCTACGGGCAGTACTTC.

The chain is built from TRBV11-1 and TRBJ2-7, with D unclear. V lost 2 bases, J lost 6 bases, and 11 bases lay in between. Per germline, CDR1 SGHAT and CDR2 FQDESV (reference sequence). This CDR3 is built from 13 residues. The DNA for the CDR3 is TGTGCCAGCAGCTTACTCGGGCCCTGCGAGCAGTACTTC. The encoded protein is CASSLLGPCEQYF.

CDR3 amino acids: CSVYNPNDHYGYTF. As DNA, the CDR3 is TGCAGCGTGTACAACCCCAATGACCATTATGGCTACACCTTC. The rearrangement links TRBV29-1 to TRBJ1-2; D is undetermined. Between the trimmed V and J ends, which lost 6 bases and 5 bases, there was a span of 19 bases. This CDR3 is 14 amino acids long. CDR1 and CDR2 from the germline V gene are SQVTM and ANQGSEA.

About this clonotype itself: Sequence at one end of the junction differs from germline and may be a read error. V is TRBV10-3 and J is TRBJ2-1; D remains unclear. Per germline, CDR1 ENHRY and CDR2 SYGVKD. CDR3 length: 12 residues. In DNA form, the CDR3 reads TGTACCATCAGTGATGGTGGGAATGAGCAGTTCTTT. Protein sequence: CTISDGGNEQFF.

With regard to this clonotype: Relative to the germline gene, one junction end is altered; a read error may explain this. The chain recombines TRBV7-8 with TRBJ2-3; maybe TRBD2 (6 bases). The length of the CDR3 is 17 residues. Germline V lookup: CDR1 SGHVS, CDR2 FQNEAQ. The CDR3 reads CASSLAHAGRPHDTQYF. The CDR3 nucleotides read TGTGCCAGCAGTTTAGCCCACGCGGGAAGGCCACATGATACGCAGTATTTT.

To note about this clonotype: Its ends do not fully match the called genes, so a read error is possible. The chain has TRBV12-3 or TRBV12-4 and TRBJ2-2; weak D call: TRBD2 (5 bases). The length of the CDR3 is 13 residues. The CDR3 region is CASTQSNTGELFF. CDR3 in DNA: TGTGCCAGCACTCAGAGCAACACCGGGGAGCTGTTTTTC.

A note on this clonotype: This may arise from a read error, as a much more abundant clone is one base away. The chain joins TRBV12-3 or TRBV12-4 to TRBJ2-4; D possibly corresponds to TRBD2 (7 bases). The V end lost 2 bases, the J end lost 8 bases, and 13 bases lay between the germline ends. This CDR3 spans 14 amino acids. In DNA form, the CDR3 reads TGTGCCAGCAGTTTACAAAGGGGGGGGGACATTCAGTACTTC. Translated: CASSLQRGGDIQYF.

A word on this clonotype: Likely a read error: the CDR3 ends without its conserved phenylalanine or tryptophan. V usage is TRBV11-1 and J usage is TRBJ1-6; 9 bases align to TRBD1. The CDR3 is made up of 14 amino acids. Per germline, CDR1 SGHAT and CDR2 FQDESV (reference sequence). The CDR3 DNA reads as TGTGCCAGCAGCCTTGACAGGGGGAATTCGCCCCTCCACATT. It encodes CASSLDRGNSPLHI.

Ten or more counts support this clonotype. The J gene is TRBJ2-3, the V gene TRBV10-3; no definite D call. The V gene lost 2 bases and the J gene lost 0 bases, with 9 bases spanning the gap. This CDR3 comprises 15 residues. Germline CDR1 ENHRY, CDR2 SYGVKD. CDR3 sequence: CAISESHSSTDTQYF. The CDR3 nucleotides read TGTGCCATCAGTGAGAGTCATTCTAGCACAGATACGCAGTATTTT.